This passage covers 27 T cell receptor beta chains from one sample sequenced in a study of blood T cells in healthy people across ages. A J-beta primer mix and a sample-barcoded 5' primer were used in a second PCR of roughly 6 to 12 cycles. MiXCR was run by TCRdb on the 5' RACE reads, yielding one entry per CDR3 protein. The sample yields 800,000 or so distinct CDR3 sequences, approximately 67% seen once. Sequencing input: blood. The receptors stem from a man aged 25 to 40 in good health.

V usage is TRBV7-6 and J usage is TRBJ1-1; D call uncertain. V was cut by 5 bases and J by 0 bases, with 7 bases left in between. Per germline, CDR1 SGHVS and CDR2 FNYEAQ. The length of the CDR3 is 13 residues. The CDR3 sequence: CASSGNVNTEAFF. For the CDR3, the DNA is TGTGCCAGCAGCGGAAACGTGAACACTGAAGCTTTCTTT.

This clonotype appeared many times. This chain connects TRBV5-6 to TRBJ2-1; D is ambiguous. In germline, CDR1 is SGHDT, CDR2 YYEEEE. This CDR3 spans 14 amino acids. Trimming shortened V by 2 bases and J by 1 base, and 7 bases separated the two germline ends. The CDR3 nucleotides are TGTGCCAGCAGCTTTCAGGCGTCCTACAATGAGCAGTTCTTC. Residues: CASSFQASYNEQFF.

As to this clonotype: A much larger clone lies a single base off, so this may be a read error. The chain joins TRBV4-3 to TRBJ2-7; the D is unclear. Germline V gene lookup returns CDR1 LGHNA and CDR2 YSLEER. There are 15 residues in the CDR3. V lost 0 bases, J lost 10 bases, and 19 bases lay in between. The CDR3 spells CASSQDQKPEEIQYF. CDR3 bases: TGCGCCAGCAGCCAAGATCAAAAACCTGAGGAGATCCAGTACTTC.

J is TRBJ2-5 and V is TRBV28; 8 nucleotides match TRBD1. CDR3 length equals 10 residues. With V trimmed by 5 bases and J by 11 bases, 1 base remained unmatched. Looked up from germline, CDR1 is MDHEN and CDR2 is SYDVKM. The chain's CDR3 is CASSTGGQYF. Here the CDR3 DNA reads TGTGCCAGCAGTACAGGGGGGCAGTACTTC.

Turning to this clonotype: This may be a read error, as it is one base from a much larger clone. This chain's CDR3 is CASSPQRTDTQYF. In DNA form, the CDR3 reads TGTGCCAGCAGCCCCCAGCGCACAGATACGCAGTATTTT. The chain joins TRBV7-2 to TRBJ2-3; the D is unclear. CDR3 length: 13 amino acids. CDR1 and CDR2 from the germline V gene are SGHTA and FQGNSA. V was shortened by 5 bases and J by 1 base, with 7 bases between the two germline ends.

This rearrangement joins TRBV20-1 to TRBJ2-2; 10 bases are shared with TRBD2. This CDR3 comprises 13 residues. Unmatched junction bases numbered 4, after V lost 6 bases and J lost 6 bases. Per the germline V gene, CDR1 is DFQATT and CDR2 is SNEGSKA (reference sequence). CDR3 DNA sequence: TGCAGTGCAGCCGGGACTAGCGCCGGGGAGCTGTTTTTT. Translation gives CSAAGTSAGELFF.

The gene calls are TRBV4-3 and TRBJ2-7; D unresolved. Germline loops: CDR1 LGHNA, CDR2 YSLEER. This CDR3 contains 15 residues. V lost 2 bases, J lost 2 bases, and 13 bases lay in between. The DNA of the CDR3 is TGCGCCAGCAGCCAATTGGGCTACGGACCCTACGAGCAGTACTTC. Translation: CASSQLGYGPYEQYF.

This rearrangement joins TRBV7-2 to TRBJ2-3, with no clear D. Trimming pared 3 bases from V and 0 bases from J, leaving 7 bases between. The germline V gene has CDR1 SGHTA and CDR2 FQGNSA. The CDR3 runs to 14 residues. CDR3 in amino acids: CASSFYLSTDTQYF. CDR3 bases: TGTGCCAGCAGCTTTTACCTGAGCACAGATACGCAGTATTTT.

This chain uses TRBV20-1 with TRBJ1-5; a weak D match, TRBD1 (5 bases). CDR1 is DFQATT and CDR2 is SNEGSKA in the germline V gene (reference sequence). The length of the CDR3 is 13 residues. Trimming took off 4 bases at V and 1 base at J, with 8 bases between the two ends. The chain's CDR3 is CSANGGSNQPQHF. For the CDR3, the DNA is TGCAGTGCTAATGGGGGGAGCAATCAGCCCCAGCATTTT.

Concerning this clonotype: The junction shows a germline mismatch at one end, possibly a read error. The chain uses TRBV4-3 and TRBJ2-5; D might be TRBD2 (5 bases). CDR1 LGHNA and CDR2 YSLEER come from the germline V gene. The CDR3 is made up of 15 amino acids. In DNA form, the CDR3 reads TGTGCCAGCAGCCATAAGGGAGCCGGCCAAGAGACCCAGTACTTC. It yields the protein CASSHKGAGQETQYF.

The V gene is TRBV29-1, the J gene TRBJ2-7; 10 bases are a match to TRBD1. This CDR3 contains 14 residues. Germline lookup yields CDR1 SQVTM and CDR2 ANQGSEA. V was clipped by 0 bases and J by 4 bases; unmatched bases: 3. CDR3 in amino acids: CSVEEGTGVYEQYF. The CDR3 region has the DNA TGCAGCGTTGAAGAAGGGACAGGGGTGTACGAGCAGTACTTC.

Only a few counts were recorded for this clonotype. This chain links TRBV20-1 with TRBJ2-7; 9 nucleotides agree with TRBD1. Trimming cost V 6 bases and J 7 bases; bases outside gene matches: 10. Germline values: CDR1 DFQATT, CDR2 SNEGSKA (reference sequence). The CDR3 sequence is 13 residues long. DNA of the CDR3: TGCAGTGCCCGCAGGGGACAGGGTGGAGAGCAGTACTTC. As protein: CSARRGQGGEQYF.

CDR3 bases: TGTGCCAGCAGCCAAGGGAGCCAGGGGGCGAACACTGAAGCTTTCTTT. As protein: CASSQGSQGANTEAFF. This chain uses TRBV3-1 with TRBJ1-1; 8 bases map to TRBD1. CDR1 is LGHDT and CDR2 is YNNKEL in the germline V gene (reference sequence). CDR3 length: 16 residues. Trimming cost V 1 base and J 1 base; bases outside gene matches: 5. Supplemented by reference TRBV3-1 and TRBJ1-1, the full variable domain reads DTAVSQTPKYLVTQMGNDKSIKCEQNLGHDTMYWYKQDSKKFLKIMFSYNNKELIINETVPNRFSPKSPDKAHLNLHINSLELGDSAVYFCASSQGSQGANTEAFFGQGTRLTVV.

This clonotype was recorded at least ten times. The J gene is TRBJ2-7, the V gene TRBV4-3; a possible D gene is TRBD2 (6 bases). CDR1 is LGHNA, CDR2 YSLEER, per germline. Trimming shortened V by 0 bases and J by 5 bases, and 11 bases separated the two germline ends. CDR3 length equals 14 residues. The CDR3 DNA follows: TGCGCCAGCAGCCAAGAGGAGGGGTGGAACGAGCAGTACTTC. Translation gives CASSQEEGWNEQYF.

The gene calls are TRBV11-1 and TRBJ2-5, with 8 positions matching TRBD1. The J call may be wrong; the DNA end is better matched by TRBJ2-7. Germline lookup yields CDR1 SGHAT and CDR2 FQDESV (reference sequence). The CDR3 covers 15 residues. The CDR3 bases are TGTGCCAGCAGCTTTCGGGACAGGCCCCTTGACGAGCAGTACTTC. Its translation: CASSFRDRPLDEQYF.

There are a few counts of this clonotype. CDR3 amino acids: CASSSQEDQETQYF. In nucleotides, the CDR3 is TGTGCCAGCAGTTCCCAGGAGGACCAAGAGACCCAGTACTTC. This chain links TRBV6-2 or TRBV6-3 with TRBJ2-5; TRBD2 might be the D (5 bases). Germline V gene data show CDR1 as MNHEY and CDR2 as SVGEGT. CDR3 length: 14 residues. Between the trimmed V and J ends, which lost 4 bases and 0 bases, there was a span of 9 bases.

This clonotype turned up a few times. The V call is TRBV7-2, the J call TRBJ2-7, with D tentatively TRBD1 (6 bases). The CDR3 totals 15 residues. CDR1 is SGHTA and CDR2 is FQGNSA in the germline V gene. V was trimmed by 1 base and J by 6 bases, leaving 16 bases between them. The CDR3 DNA is TGTGCCAGCAGCTTAGGCCAGGGGCTAGTACGCGAGCAGTACTTC. Its protein is CASSLGQGLVREQYF.

This clonotype has just one count. The chain recombines TRBV20-1 with TRBJ2-6; perhaps TRBD2 as D (5 bases). This CDR3 has 19 residues. The germline gives CDR1 DFQATT, CDR2 SNEGSKA (reference sequence). Trimming shortened V by 3 bases and J by 0 bases, and 21 bases separated the two germline ends. CDR3 DNA sequence: TGCAGTGCTAGCTCCTTGTTCGGACTCGGAGACTCTGGGGCCAACGTCCTGACTTTC. It is translated as CSASSLFGLGDSGANVLTF.

The chain combines TRBV6-5 with TRBJ2-3; D is possibly TRBD1 (6 bases). The CDR3 loop spans 13 amino acids. V lost 7 bases, J lost 1 base, and 9 bases lay in between. Germline V lookup: CDR1 MNHEY, CDR2 SVGAGI. The CDR3 DNA follows: TGTGCCAGCAAACGACAGGGCACAGATACGCAGTATTTT. It is translated as CASKRQGTDTQYF.

This chain connects TRBV6-5 to TRBJ2-5, with TRBD1 identical over 8 bases. Germline-derived CDR1 and CDR2 are MNHEY and SVGAGI. The ends lost 0 bases at V and 4 bases at J; junction bases unmatched: 4. This CDR3 spans 15 amino acids. DNA for the CDR3: TGTGCCAGCAGTTACTCGGCAGGGGGCTTAGAGACCCAGTACTTC. Amino acids: CASSYSAGGLETQYF.

This sequence joins TRBV6-5 and TRBJ2-3; the match to TRBD1 covers 7 bases. From germline, CDR1 is MNHEY and CDR2 SVGAGI. This CDR3 has 15 amino acids. V trimming: 3 bases; J trimming: 1 base; junction bases outside the gene matches: 4. The DNA for the CDR3 is TGTGCCAGCAGTTATGAGGGGGCAGGCACAGATACGCAGTATTTT. It specifies CASSYEGAGTDTQYF.

V is TRBV5-1 and J is TRBJ1-4; no definite D call. Germline-derived CDR1 and CDR2 are SGHRS and YFSETQ. The CDR3 is 15 residues long. The ends were cut back, 0 bases at V and 7 bases at J, with 13 bases in the middle. The CDR3 is CASSLGHSGGEKLFF. The CDR3 DNA follows: TGCGCCAGCAGCTTGGGGCACTCGGGAGGTGAAAAACTGTTTTTT.

This chain links TRBV6-2 or TRBV6-3 with TRBJ2-7, with D perhaps matching TRBD2 (5 bases). This CDR3 spans 16 amino acids. V lost 0 bases and J 2 bases, leaving 14 bases between the germline ends. Germline V gives CDR1 MNHEY, CDR2 SVGEGT. For the CDR3, the DNA is TGTGCCAGCAGTTACTCGAGGGCAGGATCTACCTACGAGCAGTACTTC. As protein: CASSYSRAGSTYEQYF.

CDR3 residues: CASSVEDNSYEQYF. The CDR3 DNA reads TGTGCCAGCAGCGTAGAAGACAATTCCTACGAGCAGTACTTC. This chain connects TRBV9 to TRBJ2-7, with unresolved D. Germline V gives CDR1 SGDLS, CDR2 YYNGEE. V dropped 0 bases and J dropped 1 base, with 8 bases sitting between them. This CDR3 contains 14 residues.

This clonotype occurred a few times. The V call is TRBV5-4, the J call TRBJ2-3; 9 bases agree with TRBD1. Germline CDR1 reads SGHNT; CDR2 reads YYREEE (reference sequence). The CDR3 is 15 residues long. J lost 6 bases, V lost 0 bases, and 5 bases had no gene match. The CDR3 DNA follows: TGTGCCAGCAGCTTGGACAGGGGGCCCACGGATACGCAGTATTTT. It translates to CASSLDRGPTDTQYF.

The DNA of the CDR3 is TGTGCCAGTGAGGGGTGGGATACGCAGTATTTT. This sequence encodes CASEGWDTQYF. The V gene is TRBV19, the J gene TRBJ2-3; either TRBD1 or TRBD2 may fit D (5 bases each). Looked up from germline, CDR1 is LNHDA and CDR2 is SQIVND (reference sequence). Trimming took off 8 bases at V and 6 bases at J, with 9 bases between the two ends. The CDR3 extends over 11 amino acids.

The chain uses TRBV29-1 and TRBJ2-1, with 9 bases fitting TRBD2. The germline gives CDR1 SQVTM, CDR2 ANQGSEA. J was trimmed by 8 bases and V by 7 bases; bases with no gene match: 12. The CDR3 extends over 14 amino acids. The CDR3 nucleotides read TGCAGCGCTTCTAGCGGGGTGCGATTGCATGAGCAGTTCTTC. This gives the protein CSASSGVRLHEQFF.